This T cell receptor beta chain was sequenced for a study of shared clonotypes between healthy human individuals. Overall study findings and caveats: Relative to their counterparts shared across all four donors, non-shared clonotypes exhibited diminished generation probabilities.

For every subset, genomic DNA was evenly distributed across several immunoSEQ plates. Profiling relied on immunoSEQ multiplex PCR, and the TCRdb table lists in-frame clones only, not all of them. Among about 2,200,000 clones, about 93% were seen once, and the ten largest hold roughly 1.7%. CD8 cells classed as naive were CD45RO-negative and positively selected for CCR7, excluding terminally differentiated effector memory CD45RA+ cells. Remarks on this clone: Its antigen is still unknown. Other DNA sequences of this sample code for an identical CDR3.

CDR3 length: 15 residues. After removal of 3 bases from V and 1 base from J, the junction contained 4 bases not matched to a gene. Per germline, CDR1 SGDLS and CDR2 YYNGEE. This receptor was taken from a man younger than 35 in good health. Some clones in this sample may be carry-over from other donors' samples. V gene TRBV9 combines with J gene TRBJ2-1; 7 bases fit TRBD2. Sample: naive CD8+ T cells from PBMCs. This CDR3 is CASSAGGSSYNEQFF. The CDR3 DNA sequence: TGTGCCAGCAGCGCCGGCGGGAGTTCCTACAATGAGCAGTTCTTC.